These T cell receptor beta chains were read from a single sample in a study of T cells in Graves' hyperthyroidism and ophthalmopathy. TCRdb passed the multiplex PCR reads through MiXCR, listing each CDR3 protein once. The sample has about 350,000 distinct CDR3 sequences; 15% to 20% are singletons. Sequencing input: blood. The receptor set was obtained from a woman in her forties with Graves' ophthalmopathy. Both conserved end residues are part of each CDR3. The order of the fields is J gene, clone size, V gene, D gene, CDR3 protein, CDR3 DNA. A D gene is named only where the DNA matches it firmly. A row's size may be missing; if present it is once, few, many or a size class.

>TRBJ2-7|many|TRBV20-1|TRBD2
CSALPTSGSYEQYF
TGCAGTGCTTTACCGACTAGCGGATCCTACGAGCAGTACTTC
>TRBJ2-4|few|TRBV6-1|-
CASSPGPGVTKNIQYF
TGTGCCAGCAGTCCCGGACCCGGGGTGACCAAAAACATTCAGTACTTC
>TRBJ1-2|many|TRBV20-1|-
CSAGGRADPNYGYTF
TGCAGTGCTGGGGGACGGGCCGATCCGAACTATGGCTACACCTTC
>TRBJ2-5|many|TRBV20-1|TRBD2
CSARDQGLAGVIETQYF
TGCAGTGCTAGAGATCAGGGACTAGCGGGAGTAATCGAGACCCAGTACTTC
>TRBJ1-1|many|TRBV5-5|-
CASSLMRTTEAFF
TGTGCCAGCAGCTTGATGCGTACCACTGAAGCTTTCTTT
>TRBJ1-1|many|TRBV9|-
CASSDPPDTYTEAFF
TGTGCCAGCAGCGACCCCCCTGACACCTACACTGAAGCTTTCTTT
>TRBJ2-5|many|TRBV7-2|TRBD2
CASSSSLGTSGQETQYF
TGTGCCAGCAGCTCCAGCCTGGGGACTAGCGGCCAAGAGACCCAGTACTTC
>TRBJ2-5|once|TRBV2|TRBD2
CASNTGLAGDQETQYF
TGTGCCAGCAACACGGGACTAGCGGGAGACCAAGAGACCCAGTACTTC
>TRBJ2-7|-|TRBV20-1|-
CSARDWTNYEQYF
TGCAGTGCTAGAGATTGGACTAACTACGAGCAGTACTTC
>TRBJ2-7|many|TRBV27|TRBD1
CASSFLEFGTGVYEQYF
TGTGCCAGCAGTTTTTTAGAGTTTGGGACAGGGGTTTACGAGCAGTACTTC
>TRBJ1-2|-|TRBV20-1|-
CSATGLGGYTF
TGCAGTGCTACCGGGTTGGGCGGCTACACCTTC
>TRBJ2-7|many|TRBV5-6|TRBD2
CASSPSGRPSEQYF
TGTGCCAGCAGCCCTAGCGGGAGGCCTTCCGAGCAGTACTTC
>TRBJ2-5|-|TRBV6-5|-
CASSYSLGEETQYF
TGTGCCAGCAGTTACAGTTTGGGGGAAGAGACCCAGTACTTC
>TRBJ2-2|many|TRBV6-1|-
CATRTAITGERFF
TGTGCCACGAGGACAGCAATAACCGGGGAGCGGTTTTTT
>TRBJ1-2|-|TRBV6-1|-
CASSAQGRPLWGYTF
TGTGCCAGCAGTGCCCAGGGACGTCCCCTATGGGGCTACACCTTC
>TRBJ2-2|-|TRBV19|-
CASTTQGVTGELFF
TGTGCCAGTACCACACAGGGAGTGACCGGGGAGCTGTTTTTT